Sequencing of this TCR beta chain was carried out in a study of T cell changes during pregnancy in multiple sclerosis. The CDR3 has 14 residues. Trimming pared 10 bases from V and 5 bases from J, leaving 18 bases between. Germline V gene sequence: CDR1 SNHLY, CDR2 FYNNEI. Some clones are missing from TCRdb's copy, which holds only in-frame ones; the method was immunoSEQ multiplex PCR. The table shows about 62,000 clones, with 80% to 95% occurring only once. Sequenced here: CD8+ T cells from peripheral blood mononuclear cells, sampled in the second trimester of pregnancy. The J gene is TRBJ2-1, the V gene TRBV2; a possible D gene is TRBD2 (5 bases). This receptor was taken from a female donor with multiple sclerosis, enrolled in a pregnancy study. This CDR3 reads CATRESRNDNEQFF. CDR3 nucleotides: TGTGCCACTAGGGAGTCCCGAAACGACAATGAGCAGTTCTTC.